These 18 T cell receptor beta chains originate from one sample sequenced in a study of blood T cell repertoires in COVID-19. This table comes from immunoSEQ multiplex PCR, and its TCRdb copy is limited to in-frame clones, with some not included. The sample yields fewer than 200,000 clones, about 86% seen once. The sequenced sample consisted of peripheral blood. Every receptor here comes from a woman aged 70-85 years with COVID-19, enrolled during active disease.

This sequence joins TRBV5-4 and TRBJ1-2; 10 bases match TRBD1. V lost 6 bases and J lost 4; bases outside the gene matches: 3. Germline V CDR1 and CDR2: SGHNT, YYREEE (reference sequence). The CDR3 is 13 residues long. CDR3 nucleotides: TGTGCCAGCACCAGGGACAGGGGCTATGGCTACACCTTC. Translated, it gives CASTRDRGYGYTF.

This chain connects TRBV5-1 to TRBJ2-7; tentatively, D is TRBD1 (5 bases). There are 14 residues in the CDR3. Looked up from germline, CDR1 is SGHRS and CDR2 is YFSETQ. The V end lost 2 bases, the J end lost 0 bases, and 9 bases lay between the germline ends. The DNA of the CDR3 is TGCGCCAGCAGCTTCGACAGCCTCTCCTACGAGCAGTACTTC. Protein product: CASSFDSLSYEQYF.

The gene calls are TRBV7-3 and TRBJ2-3; 12 nucleotides align to TRBD1. The trim removed 5 bases at V and 4 bases at J, leaving 7 bases unmatched. This CDR3 is 16 amino acids long. Germline CDR1 and CDR2: SGHTA and FQGTGA. In DNA form, the CDR3 reads TGTGCCAGCAGCCTGGGACAGGGGGCTTGGGCAGATACGCAGTATTTT. This encodes CASSLGQGAWADTQYF.

This rearrangement joins TRBV3-1 (or the pseudogene TRBV3-2) to TRBJ2-3; tentative D call: TRBD1 (6 bases). Trimming removed 3 bases at V and 0 bases at J, with 13 bases between. CDR3 size: 16 residues. The germline V gene has CDR1 LGHDT and CDR2 YNNKEL (reference sequence). The CDR3 region is CASSQTGTTSTDTQYF. In DNA form, the CDR3 reads TGTGCCAGCAGCCAGACCGGGACAACTAGCACAGATACGCAGTATTTT.

This clone has a handful of counts. The chain carries TRBV3-1 (or the pseudogene TRBV3-2) and TRBJ2-7, with D maybe TRBD1 (6 bases). The CDR3 sequence is 15 residues long. With 0 bases removed from V and 4 bases from J, the gap between germline ends came to 13 bases. CDR1 LGHDT and CDR2 YNNKEL come from the germline V gene (reference sequence). The CDR3 here is CASSQEAWTAYEQYF. The CDR3 nucleotides are TGTGCCAGCAGCCAAGAGGCTTGGACAGCGTACGAGCAGTACTTC.

This sequence joins TRBV5-6 and TRBJ2-3; D call uncertain. The CDR3 extends over 14 amino acids. The ends were cut back, 2 bases at V and 6 bases at J, with 13 bases in the middle. In germline, CDR1 is SGHDT, CDR2 YYEEEE. The CDR3 region is CASSFPPREDTQYF. The CDR3 coding sequence is TGTGCCAGCAGCTTCCCGCCACGAGAGGATACGCAGTATTTT.

This clone was found once. The rearrangement links TRBV18 to TRBJ2-7; 10 bases fit TRBD1. CDR1 is KGHSH and CDR2 is LQKENI in the germline V gene. The CDR3 contains 15 residues. V shed 5 bases and J 2 bases; nucleotides not matched to a gene: 6. The CDR3 loop reads CASSSGTGVTYEQYF. In DNA form, the CDR3 reads TGTGCCAGCTCATCGGGGACAGGGGTAACCTACGAGCAGTACTTC. The whole variable domain, filled in from reference TRBV18 and TRBJ2-7, reads NAGVMQNPRHLVRRRGQEARLRCSPMKGHSHVYWYRQLPEEGLKFMVYLQKENIIDESGMPKERFSAEFPKEGPSILRIQQVVRGDSAAYFCASSSGTGVTYEQYFGPGTRLTVT.

The chain carries TRBV2 and TRBJ2-7, with 9 nucleotides matching TRBD1. CDR3 length: 14 residues. Germline V gene sequence: CDR1 SNHLY, CDR2 FYNNEI. The J segment lost 0 bases and the V segment lost 6 bases, leaving 3 bases of the junction unmatched. For the CDR3, the DNA is TGTGCCAGCAGGAGACAGGGGGGCTCCTACGAGCAGTACTTC. Translation: CASRRQGGSYEQYF.

This clone came up a few times. V usage is TRBV7-2 and J usage is TRBJ2-2; 7 positions agree with TRBD2. From germline, CDR1 is SGHTA and CDR2 FQGNSA. The V segment lost 5 bases and the J segment 8 bases; nucleotides outside the gene matches: 8. This CDR3 is built from 14 residues. The CDR3 region is CASSLSGLVGELFF. In DNA, the CDR3 is TGTGCCAGCAGCCTTAGCGGGCTTGTGGGGGAGCTGTTTTTT.

The rearrangement joins TRBV7-2 to TRBJ1-6; D unclear. The CDR3 is 16 amino acids. V lost 2 bases and J 7 bases, leaving 15 bases between the germline ends. Germline-derived CDR1 and CDR2 are SGHTA and FQGNSA. This chain's CDR3 is CASSLFGFQNNSPLHF. In nucleotides, the CDR3 is TGTGCCAGCAGCTTATTCGGGTTTCAAAACAATTCACCCCTCCACTTT.

V usage is TRBV2 and J usage is TRBJ1-4; 7 bases match TRBD1. This CDR3 has 15 amino acids. Germline V CDR1 and CDR2: SNHLY, FYNNEI. The trim removed 5 bases at V and 5 bases at J, leaving 8 bases unmatched. CDR3: CASSLRQGPNEKLFF. The CDR3 DNA sequence: TGTGCCAGCAGTCTTCGACAGGGACCGAATGAAAAACTGTTTTTT.

The J gene is TRBJ2-7, the V gene TRBV6-5; TRBD1 is a possible D gene (5 bases). Germline V lookup: CDR1 MNHEY, CDR2 SVGAGI. The CDR3 has 14 amino acids. V was pared by 2 bases and J by 5 bases, with 13 bases between. The CDR3 coding sequence is TGTGCCAGCAGTTACGCAGGGTGGAGCGACGAGCAGTACTTC. It is translated as CASSYAGWSDEQYF.

This clone was counted between two and nine times. The V call is TRBV23-1, the J call TRBJ2-7; 8 positions agree with TRBD1. TRBV23-1 is an ORF, with its function uncertain. CDR3 size: 16 residues. J was trimmed by 0 bases and V by 6 bases; bases with no gene match: 10. Here the CDR3 DNA reads TGCGCCAGCAGACCCCACAGGACAGGGTGCTCCTACGAGCAGTACTTC. It yields the protein CASRPHRTGCSYEQYF.

The rearrangement joins TRBV5-1 to TRBJ2-1, with a possible D match to TRBD1 (6 bases). The CDR3 runs to 14 residues. V dropped 4 bases and J dropped 5 bases, with 13 bases sitting between them. CDR1 and CDR2 from the germline V gene are SGHRS and YFSETQ. CDR3 nucleotides: TGCGCCAGCAGCCCCGGACAGCAACACAATGAGCAGTTCTTC. Its protein is CASSPGQQHNEQFF.

V is TRBV30 and J is TRBJ2-6; possibly TRBD2 for D (7 bases). Germline-derived CDR1 and CDR2 are GTSNPN and SVGIG (reference sequence). The V end lost 4 bases, the J end lost 4 bases, and 11 bases lay between the germline ends. This CDR3 region has 14 residues. In DNA form, the CDR3 reads TGTGCCTGGATGGGGGGGCTCGGGGCCAACGTCCTGACTTTC. Protein: CAWMGGLGANVLTF. Full variable domain (outside the CDR3, taken from reference TRBV30 and TRBJ2-6): SQTIHQWPATLVQPVGSPLSLECTVEGTSNPNLYWYRQAAGRGLQLLFYSVGIGQISSEVPQNLSASRPQDRQFILSSKKLLLSDSGFYLCAWMGGLGANVLTFGAGSRLTVL.

This clone came up once. The V and J genes are TRBV7-9 and TRBJ2-5; D gene uncertain. The CDR3 covers 14 residues. The germline gives CDR1 SEHNR, CDR2 FQNEAQ (reference sequence). The V gene lost 4 bases and the J gene lost 7 bases, with 16 bases spanning the gap. CDR3 in amino acids: CASSSETGLRTQYF. Written as DNA, the CDR3 is TGTGCCAGCAGCTCGGAGACCGGCCTGAGGACCCAGTACTTC.

The rearrangement uses TRBV28 and TRBJ1-2; no reliable D call. The CDR3 totals 13 residues. The V and J ends lost 2 bases and 2 bases respectively, with 6 bases between them. The germline gives CDR1 MDHEN, CDR2 SYDVKM. CDR3 sequence reads: CASSLGANYGYTF. DNA of the CDR3: TGTGCCAGCAGTTTAGGAGCAAACTATGGCTACACCTTC.

For the CDR3, the DNA is TGTGCCAGCAGCAGAGACAGGAATTCACCCCTCCACTTT. Its translation is CASSRDRNSPLHF. J is TRBJ1-6 and V is TRBV7-2; tentatively, D is TRBD1 (6 bases). Germline loops: CDR1 SGHTA, CDR2 FQGNSA. V lost 5 bases, J lost 7 bases, and 9 bases lay in between. The CDR3 runs to 13 residues.